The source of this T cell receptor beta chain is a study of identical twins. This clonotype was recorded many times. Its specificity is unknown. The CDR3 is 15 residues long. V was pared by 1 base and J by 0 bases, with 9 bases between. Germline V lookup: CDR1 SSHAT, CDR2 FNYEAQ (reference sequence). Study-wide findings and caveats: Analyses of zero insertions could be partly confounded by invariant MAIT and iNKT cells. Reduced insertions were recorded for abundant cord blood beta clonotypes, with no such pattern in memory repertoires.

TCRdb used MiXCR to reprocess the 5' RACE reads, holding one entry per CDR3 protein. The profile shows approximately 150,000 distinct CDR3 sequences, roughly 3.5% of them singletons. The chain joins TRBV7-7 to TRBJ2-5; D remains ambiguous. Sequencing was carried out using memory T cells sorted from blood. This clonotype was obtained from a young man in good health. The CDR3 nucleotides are TGTGCCAGCAGCTTAGGGGCAGCCAACCAAGAGACCCAGTACTTC. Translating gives CASSLGAANQETQYF.